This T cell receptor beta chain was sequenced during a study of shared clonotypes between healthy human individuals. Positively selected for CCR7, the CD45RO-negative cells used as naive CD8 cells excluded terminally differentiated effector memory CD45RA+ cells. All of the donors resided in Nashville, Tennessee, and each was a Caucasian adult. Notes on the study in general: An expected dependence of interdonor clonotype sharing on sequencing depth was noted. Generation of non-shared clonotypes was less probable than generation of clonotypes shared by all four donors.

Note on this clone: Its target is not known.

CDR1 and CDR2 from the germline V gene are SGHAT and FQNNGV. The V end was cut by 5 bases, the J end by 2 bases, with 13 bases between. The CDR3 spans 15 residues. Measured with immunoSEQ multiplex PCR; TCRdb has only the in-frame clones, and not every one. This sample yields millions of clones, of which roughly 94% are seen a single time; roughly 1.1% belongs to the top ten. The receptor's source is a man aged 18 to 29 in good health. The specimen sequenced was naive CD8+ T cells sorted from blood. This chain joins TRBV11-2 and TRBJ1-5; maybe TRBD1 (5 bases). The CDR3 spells CASSQTGVGNQPQHF. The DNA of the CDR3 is TGTGCCAGCAGCCAGACGGGGGTAGGCAATCAGCCCCAGCATTTT. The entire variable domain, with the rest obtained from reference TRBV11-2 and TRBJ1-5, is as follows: EAGVAQSPRYKIIEKRQSVAFWCNPISGHATLYWYQQILGQGPKLLIQFQNNGVVDDSQLPKDRFSAERLKGVDSTLKIQPAKLEDSAVYLCASSQTGVGNQPQHFGDGTRLSIL.